These T cell receptor beta chains were read from a single sample in a study of T cells after yellow fever vaccination. One entry per CDR3 protein, called by TCRdb with MiXCR from the 5' RACE reads. The table shows 450,000 to 550,000 distinct CDR3 sequences, with 21% occurring only once. The specimen was PBMCs, collected roughly 20 days after the first yellow fever vaccination. Source of these receptors: a man aged 18 to 30 who received the YFV17D yellow fever vaccine. Both conserved end residues are part of each CDR3. Fields, in order: CDR3 length, V gene, J gene, clone size, D gene, CDR3 protein, CDR3 DNA. The D gene is left open where the match is weak. Clone size is not always given. Where it is, it says once, few, many or a class for expanded clones.

len: 15; v_gene: TRBV6-1; j_gene: TRBJ2-3; abundance: few; d_gene: NA; CDR3aa: CASSEWGSSTDTQYF; CDR3nt: TGTGCCAGCAGTGAATGGGGATCTAGCACAGATACGCAGTATTTT
len: 15; v_gene: TRBV5-1; j_gene: TRBJ2-3; abundance: few; d_gene: NA; CDR3aa: CASSLILSGTDTQYF; CDR3nt: TGCGCCAGCAGCCTCATTTTGTCCGGCACAGATACGCAGTATTTT
len: 15; v_gene: TRBV21-1; j_gene: TRBJ2-1; abundance: few; d_gene: NA; CDR3aa: CASSTKDRAADEQFF; CDR3nt: TGTGCCAGCAGCACCAAGGACAGGGCGGCTGATGAGCAGTTCTTC
len: 11; v_gene: TRBV20-1; j_gene: TRBJ1-1; abundance: NA; d_gene: TRBD1; CDR3aa: CSLRTGRLAFF; CDR3nt: TGCAGTCTTCGGACAGGGAGATTAGCTTTCTTT
len: 14; v_gene: TRBV7-8; j_gene: TRBJ2-5; abundance: NA; d_gene: NA; CDR3aa: CASSRQVLQETQYF; CDR3nt: TGTGCCAGCAGCCGCCAGGTTCTCCAAGAGACCCAGTACTTC
len: 15; v_gene: TRBV14; j_gene: TRBJ1-3; abundance: NA; d_gene: TRBD1; CDR3aa: CASSRQGARGNTIYF; CDR3nt: TGTGCCAGCAGCAGACAGGGGGCTCGTGGAAACACCATATATTTT
len: 13; v_gene: TRBV5-1; j_gene: TRBJ1-1; abundance: many; d_gene: NA; CDR3aa: CASSPLTGGEAFF; CDR3nt: TGCGCCAGCAGCCCATTGACGGGTGGGGAAGCTTTCTTT
len: 14; v_gene: TRBV4-1; j_gene: TRBJ2-2; abundance: NA; d_gene: NA; CDR3aa: CASSHLSYTGELFF; CDR3nt: TGCGCCAGCAGCCATCTCTCCTACACCGGGGAGCTGTTTTTT
len: 14; v_gene: TRBV6-2/TRBV6-3; j_gene: TRBJ2-3; abundance: NA; d_gene: NA; CDR3aa: CASRLEWVTDTQYF; CDR3nt: TGTGCCAGCAGGCTTGAATGGGTAACAGATACGCAGTATTTT
len: 15; v_gene: TRBV9; j_gene: TRBJ2-3; abundance: NA; d_gene: NA; CDR3aa: CASSVNSPSLDTQYF; CDR3nt: TGTGCCAGCAGCGTCAACTCCCCCTCCTTGGATACGCAGTATTTT
len: 14; v_gene: TRBV5-1; j_gene: TRBJ2-5; abundance: many; d_gene: NA; CDR3aa: CASSWGLIQETQYF; CDR3nt: TGCGCCAGCAGCTGGGGACTGATCCAAGAGACCCAGTACTTC
len: 16; v_gene: TRBV5-1; j_gene: TRBJ2-5; abundance: NA; d_gene: NA; CDR3aa: CASSLLGPGVGETQYF; CDR3nt: TGCGCCAGCAGCTTACTGGGGCCCGGAGTTGGAGAGACCCAGTACTTC
len: 16; v_gene: TRBV24-1; j_gene: TRBJ2-2; abundance: few; d_gene: TRBD1; CDR3aa: CATSDSQGARTGELFF; CDR3nt: TGTGCCACCAGTGATTCTCAGGGGGCTCGGACCGGGGAGCTGTTTTTT
len: 13; v_gene: TRBV4-3; j_gene: TRBJ2-7; abundance: NA; d_gene: NA; CDR3aa: CASSQARYYEQYF; CDR3nt: TGCGCCAGCAGCCAAGCCAGGTACTACGAGCAGTACTTC
len: 14; v_gene: TRBV12-5; j_gene: TRBJ1-2; abundance: NA; d_gene: TRBD1; CDR3aa: CASALGTGDSGYTF; CDR3nt: TGTGCTAGTGCCTTGGGGACAGGGGACTCTGGCTACACCTTC
len: 13; v_gene: TRBV20-1; j_gene: TRBJ2-1; abundance: NA; d_gene: TRBD2; CDR3aa: CSAKRLARIEQFF; CDR3nt: TGCAGTGCTAAAAGACTAGCGCGGATTGAGCAGTTCTTC
len: 15; v_gene: TRBV6-5; j_gene: TRBJ2-7; abundance: NA; d_gene: TRBD1; CDR3aa: CASSYSTGSPYEQYF; CDR3nt: TGTGCCAGCAGTTACTCGACAGGGTCTCCCTACGAGCAGTACTTC
len: 15; v_gene: TRBV6-2/TRBV6-3; j_gene: TRBJ2-1; abundance: NA; d_gene: NA; CDR3aa: CASSFGVGATSEQFF; CDR3nt: TGTGCCAGCAGTTTTGGGGTGGGGGCTACCAGTGAGCAGTTCTTC
len: 15; v_gene: TRBV5-1; j_gene: TRBJ2-1; abundance: NA; d_gene: TRBD2; CDR3aa: CASSFRTSGGGEQFF; CDR3nt: TGCGCCAGCAGCTTCCGGACTAGCGGGGGCGGTGAGCAGTTCTTC
len: 14; v_gene: TRBV12-3/TRBV12-4; j_gene: TRBJ1-1; abundance: NA; d_gene: NA; CDR3aa: CASSLMRGTTEAFF; CDR3nt: TGTGCCAGCAGTTTAATGCGGGGAACCACTGAAGCTTTCTTT
len: 13; v_gene: TRBV30; j_gene: TRBJ1-4; abundance: NA; d_gene: TRBD1; CDR3aa: CAAQDRRFEKLFF; CDR3nt: TGTGCCGCCCAGGACAGGAGGTTTGAAAAACTGTTTTTT
len: 15; v_gene: TRBV7-2; j_gene: TRBJ2-3; abundance: NA; d_gene: NA; CDR3aa: CASSLMSVRADTQYF; CDR3nt: TGTGCCAGCAGCTTAATGTCTGTCAGGGCAGATACGCAGTATTTT